The 26 T cell receptor beta chains below were found in one sample sequenced in a study of Ad26.COV2.S vaccination and SARS-CoV-2 variants. The protocol was immunoSEQ multiplex PCR, while the TCRdb copy is restricted to in-frame clones and leaves out a portion. Here the sample spans a few hundred thousand clones, almost 90% being singletons. Indicated treatment: some 19 received Ad26.COV2.S at low or high dose, single or two shots; several received placebo; per-sample allocation not given. Collection of the samples took place on day 63 after the first injection of vaccine or placebo. Sequencing was performed on peripheral blood, taken in a trial of Ad26.COV2.S vaccine versus placebo. These receptor sequences come from a person between 18 and 65 years old who received the Ad26.COV2.S COVID-19 vaccine or a placebo.

The rearrangement links TRBV29-1 to TRBJ1-4, with a possible D match to TRBD1 (6 bases). Germline values: CDR1 SQVTM, CDR2 ANQGSEA. This CDR3 is 21 amino acids long. V was trimmed by 3 bases and J by 1 base, leaving 30 bases between them. The CDR3 protein is CSVELQGSTVVGLGTNEKLFF. The CDR3 region has the DNA TGCAGCGTTGAGTTACAGGGAAGTACGGTCGTTGGGTTGGGAACTAATGAAAAACTGTTTTTT.

This chain connects TRBV18 to TRBJ2-3, with 11 bases aligning to TRBD2. V was pared by 3 bases and J by 3 bases, with 8 bases of the junction left unmatched. The CDR3 consists of 17 residues. In germline, CDR1 is KGHSH, CDR2 LQKENI. The CDR3 DNA reads TGTGCCAGCTCACCTCTAGCGGGGGGACTGGGGACAGATACGCAGTATTTT. This encodes CASSPLAGGLGTDTQYF.

Details on this clone: Additional DNA sequences in this sample encode the identical CDR3. The chain is built from TRBV5-4 and TRBJ2-1; D not resolved. The CDR3 runs to 12 residues. The V end lost 1 base, the J end lost 6 bases, and 5 bases lay between the germline ends. CDR1 is SGHNT and CDR2 is YYREEE in the germline V gene (reference sequence). The CDR3 sequence: CASSLTVNEQFF. CDR3 nucleotide sequence: TGTGCCAGCAGCTTGACAGTCAATGAGCAGTTCTTC.

The chain employs TRBV7-3 and TRBJ1-1; D unclear. V was pared by 1 base and J by 1 base, with 7 bases between. From germline, CDR1 is SGHTA and CDR2 FQGTGA. The CDR3 runs to 14 residues. The CDR3 region is CASSLRAQNTEAFF. The CDR3 coding sequence is TGTGCCAGCAGCTTAAGGGCACAGAACACTGAAGCTTTCTTT.

V and J are TRBV7-2 and TRBJ1-2; 11 positions agree with TRBD1. Germline values: CDR1 SGHTA, CDR2 FQGNSA. The CDR3 loop spans 14 amino acids. Trimming at V came to 10 bases and at J to 5 bases, leaving 9 bases not matched to a gene. CDR3 sequence (DNA): TGTGCCACGTCTCCGGGACAGGGGGTTTATGGCTACACCTTC. It codes for CATSPGQGVYGYTF.

The gene calls are TRBV6-1 and TRBJ2-7; 9 positions agree with TRBD1. The CDR3 totals 16 residues. Germline V lookup: CDR1 MNHNS, CDR2 SASEGT. J was trimmed by 1 base and V by 4 bases; bases with no gene match: 8. The CDR3 nucleotides are TGTGCCAGCAGTGGAGCCGTGGGACAGGGATCCTACGAGCAGTACTTC. This translates into CASSGAVGQGSYEQYF.

This rearrangement joins TRBV5-1 to TRBJ2-1, with 8 bases lining up with TRBD2. The CDR3 runs 15 residues. Germline lookup yields CDR1 SGHRS and CDR2 YFSETQ. The V segment lost 0 bases and the J segment 4 bases; nucleotides outside the gene matches: 3. The CDR3 spells CASSLDTSGYNEQFF. The CDR3 region has the DNA TGCGCCAGCAGCTTGGATACTAGCGGTTACAATGAGCAGTTCTTC.

The genes are TRBV4-3 and TRBJ2-7; D uncertain. The CDR3 loop spans 13 amino acids. Trimming took off 5 bases at V and 3 bases at J, with 11 bases between the two ends. CDR1 LGHNA and CDR2 YSLEER come from the germline V gene. In DNA, the CDR3 is TGCGCCAGCAGCTCCTCGGTATTCTACGAGCAGTACTTC. Its translation is CASSSSVFYEQYF.

This clone has just one count. The chain couples TRBV11-3 to TRBJ1-1, with 8 positions matching TRBD1. The CDR3 sequence is 15 residues long. The trim removed 3 bases at V and 6 bases at J, leaving 9 bases unmatched. Germline-derived CDR1 and CDR2 are SGHNT and YENEEA. The CDR3 nucleotides read TGTGCCAGCAGCTTTCAAAGCGGACAGGGTGCTGAAGCTTTCTTT. It is translated as CASSFQSGQGAEAFF.

The gene calls are TRBV28 and TRBJ2-1; 15 bases agree with TRBD2. Per the germline V gene, CDR1 is MDHEN and CDR2 is SYDVKM. The CDR3 has 15 amino acids. J lost 7 bases, V lost 5 bases, and 3 bases had no gene match. Here the CDR3 reads CASSLGLAGGNEQFF. The CDR3 bases are TGTGCCAGCAGTCTGGGACTAGCGGGAGGTAATGAGCAGTTCTTC.

V usage is TRBV6-5 and J usage is TRBJ2-1; D possibly corresponds to TRBD1 (5 bases). Germline CDR1 and CDR2: MNHEY and SVGAGI. This CDR3 is built from 14 residues. The V end lost 7 bases, the J end lost 8 bases, and 18 bases lay between the germline ends. This CDR3 is CASTLAPGFDEQFF. The DNA of the CDR3 is TGTGCCAGCACTCTGGCCCCAGGGTTCGATGAGCAGTTCTTC.

This chain joins TRBV7-9 and TRBJ2-1; maybe TRBD2 (7 bases). The CDR3 is made up of 15 amino acids. The V end was cut by 1 base, the J end by 3 bases, with 10 bases between. CDR1 and CDR2 from the germline V gene are SEHNR and FQNEAQ (reference sequence). The CDR3 DNA reads as TGTGCCAGCAGCTTAGTGGGGGGGCGCTACAATGAGCAGTTCTTC. The encoded protein is CASSLVGGRYNEQFF.

The gene calls are TRBV27 and TRBJ2-7; 15 nucleotides match TRBD2. The CDR3 extends over 15 amino acids. The germline gives CDR1 MNHEY, CDR2 SMNVEV (reference sequence). Trimming at V came to 4 bases and at J to 3 bases, leaving 1 base not matched to a gene. The CDR3 loop is CASSWTSGGGYEQYF. CDR3 coding DNA: TGTGCCAGCAGTTGGACTAGCGGGGGGGGCTACGAGCAGTACTTC.

The rearrangement links TRBV7-2 to TRBJ2-7; D is unresolved. Germline CDR1 reads SGHTA; CDR2 reads FQGNSA. The V gene lost 0 bases and the J gene lost 3 bases, with 18 bases spanning the gap. CDR3 length equals 17 residues. CDR3 DNA: TGTGCCAGCAGCTTAGCGCAAGATAGTTTGGGGTACTACGAGCAGTACTTC. Its protein is CASSLAQDSLGYYEQYF.

J is TRBJ1-1 and V is TRBV3-1 (or the pseudogene TRBV3-2), with TRBD1 as a possible D gene (5 bases). CDR1 is LGHDT and CDR2 is YNNKEL in the germline V gene (reference sequence). The CDR3 has 15 residues. V was pared by 1 base and J by 4 bases, with 13 bases between. In DNA, the CDR3 is TGTGCCAGCAGCCAAGGAATTAGGGGAGTCACTGAAGCTTTCTTT. Its translation is CASSQGIRGVTEAFF.

The chain carries TRBV18 and TRBJ1-2; D gene unclear. The germline V gene encodes CDR1 KGHSH and CDR2 LQKENI. This CDR3 contains 12 residues. Trimming cost V 0 bases and J 13 bases, with 12 bases left between them. The CDR3 reads CASSPPVGVSTF. The CDR3 DNA is TGTGCCAGCTCACCACCTGTTGGGGTCTCCACCTTC.

V usage is TRBV9 and J usage is TRBJ1-6; D unclear. CDR1 SGDLS and CDR2 YYNGEE come from the germline V gene. Trimming stripped 0 bases from V and 0 bases from J, with 7 bases between. The CDR3 totals 16 residues. The CDR3 DNA sequence: TGTGCCAGCAGCGTAGGAAGTTACTCCTATAATTCACCCCTCCACTTT. Protein sequence: CASSVGSYSYNSPLHF.

This chain connects TRBV5-1 to TRBJ1-6; 8 nucleotides line up with TRBD1. The CDR3 length is 18 residues. Unmatched junction bases numbered 15, after V lost 0 bases and J lost 10 bases. Germline values: CDR1 SGHRS, CDR2 YFSETQ. This CDR3 is CASSLAPYGQGAESPLHF. For the CDR3, the DNA is TGCGCCAGCAGCTTGGCCCCTTATGGGCAGGGGGCAGAATCACCCCTCCACTTT.

To note about this clone: Other DNA sequences from this sample encode an identical CDR3 as well. This sequence joins TRBV18 and TRBJ1-4, with D unclear. The CDR3 consists of 13 residues. Per the germline V gene, CDR1 is KGHSH and CDR2 is LQKENI. V was cut by 6 bases and J by 7 bases, with 12 bases left in between. Here the CDR3 reads CASSPGRGEKLFF. CDR3 nucleotide sequence: TGTGCCAGCTCCCCGGGCCGGGGTGAAAAACTGTTTTTT.

This clone was seen a single time. The V and J genes are TRBV9 and TRBJ2-1, with a possible D match to TRBD1 (6 bases). The CDR3 length is 19 residues. Germline V gene lookup returns CDR1 SGDLS and CDR2 YYNGEE. V gave up 4 bases and J gave up 3 bases, with 26 bases separating them. CDR3 sequence (DNA): TGTGCCAGCAGCACCACCCAACCGGGACATACAACAAACTACAATGAGCAGTTCTTC. Translation gives CASSTTQPGHTTNYNEQFF.

This clone was counted a single time. The chain uses TRBV19 and TRBJ1-4; TRBD1 matches 7 bases. The CDR3 consists of 14 residues. J was trimmed by 6 bases and V by 5 bases; bases with no gene match: 6. In germline, CDR1 is LNHDA, CDR2 SQIVND (reference sequence). The CDR3: CASSRWDSYEKLFF. In nucleotides, the CDR3 is TGTGCCAGTAGTCGCTGGGACAGCTATGAAAAACTGTTTTTT.

V is TRBV5-6 and J is TRBJ2-5, with 12 positions matching TRBD2. Trimming took 4 bases from V and 0 from J; bases not matched to a gene: 13. The CDR3 runs to 19 residues. Germline values: CDR1 SGHDT, CDR2 YYEEEE. CDR3 amino acids: CASSVPRLAGAPYQETQYF. CDR3 in DNA: TGTGCCAGCAGCGTGCCGAGACTAGCGGGGGCCCCGTACCAAGAGACCCAGTACTTC.

The rearrangement links TRBV27 to TRBJ2-7; 9 positions match TRBD1. Germline lookup yields CDR1 MNHEY and CDR2 SMNVEV (reference sequence). This CDR3 comprises 13 residues. Written as DNA, the CDR3 is TGTGCGTCAGCTGGGACAGGGTCCTACGAGCAGTACTTC. Translated: CASAGTGSYEQYF.

This clone has only one observation. Written as DNA, the CDR3 is TGCGCCAGCAGCCAAGGAGGGACAGGGGGCCGGTTCGAAGCTTTCTTT. Protein sequence: CASSQGGTGGRFEAFF. The chain joins TRBV4-3 to TRBJ1-1; 12 nucleotides agree with TRBD1. This CDR3 is built from 16 residues. Trimming removed 1 base from V and 8 bases from J; junction bases left unmatched: 8. Germline V CDR1 and CDR2: LGHNA, YSLEER.

The chain carries TRBV7-7 and TRBJ2-5; possible D gene TRBD1, 6 bases. Germline CDR1 SSHAT, CDR2 FNYEAQ (reference sequence). The CDR3 is 14 residues long. The V end lost 5 bases, the J end lost 5 bases, and 15 bases lay between the germline ends. CDR3 DNA: TGTGCCAGCAGCGCCTGGGGCCAGGGGGAGACCCAGTACTTC. This gives the protein CASSAWGQGETQYF.

The chain is built from TRBV13 and TRBJ1-1, with unresolved D. The CDR3 runs to 13 residues. Trimming stripped 9 bases from V and 0 bases from J, with 11 bases between. Germline CDR1 and CDR2: PRHDT and FYEKMQ (reference sequence). The CDR3 is CASRRELNTEAFF. CDR3 nucleotide sequence: TGTGCCAGTAGGAGAGAGTTGAACACTGAAGCTTTCTTT.